One and the same sample provided the 6 T cell receptor beta chains below, sequenced in a study of radiation and T cells in renal cell carcinoma. Time point noted: baseline pretreatment blood. As to treatment: 15 Gy SBRT to primary tumor, nephrectomy 4 weeks later. Clones were sequenced by immunoSEQ multiplex PCR, and TCRdb holds only the in-frame ones, with some missing. Of about 61,000 clones listed, around 80% were seen once; the top ten hold 7.3%. The source was blood, collected from a patient whose treatment included radiotherapy and nephrectomy. The receptors derive from a man between 60 and 70 years old with renal cell carcinoma.

This rearrangement joins TRBV7-8 to TRBJ2-1; 10 bases are a match to TRBD2. Germline CDR1 reads SGHVS; CDR2 reads FQNEAQ. The CDR3 is 17 residues long. Germline trimming cut 1 base from V and 4 bases from J; bases unmatched to any gene: 7. For the CDR3, the DNA is TGTGCCAGCAGCTTAGGCCGGACTAGCGGATCATACAATGAGCAGTTCTTC. Translated, it gives CASSLGRTSGSYNEQFF.

This clone was observed at least ten times. The rearrangement links TRBV2 to TRBJ1-2; TRBD1 aligns across 7 bases. CDR1 is SNHLY, CDR2 FYNNEI, per germline. V trimming: 7 bases; J trimming: 5 bases; junction bases outside the gene matches: 7. This CDR3 contains 13 residues. For the CDR3, the DNA is TGTGCCAGCAACCGGGACAGTGGATATGGCTACACCTTC. It codes for CASNRDSGYGYTF.

CDR3 DNA sequence: TGCGCCAGCAGCCCGTACAGCGGGGAGAACTATGGCTACACCTTC. Encoded protein: CASSPYSGENYGYTF. J is TRBJ1-2 and V is TRBV4-1; D unclear. The germline V gene encodes CDR1 MGHRA and CDR2 YSYEKL. Trimming pared 4 bases from V and 2 bases from J, leaving 14 bases between. The CDR3 is 15 residues long.

The rearrangement joins TRBV19 to TRBJ1-2; D ambiguous. V dropped 4 bases and J dropped 4 bases, with 13 bases sitting between them. Germline V lookup: CDR1 LNHDA, CDR2 SQIVND (reference sequence). The CDR3 length is 14 residues. CDR3 sequence (DNA): TGTGCCAGTAGTACCACAGAGGCGAGCTATGGCTACACCTTC. Translation gives CASSTTEASYGYTF.

This chain connects TRBV6-5 to TRBJ1-3, with D unclear. Per germline, CDR1 MNHEY and CDR2 SVGAGI. V was shortened by 0 bases and J by 4 bases, with 7 bases between the two germline ends. CDR3 length equals 14 residues. CDR3 region: CASSYSREGNTIYF. CDR3 nucleotides: TGTGCCAGCAGTTACTCAAGGGAGGGAAACACCATATATTTT.

This clone was recorded only once. The chain links TRBV6-1 to TRBJ2-7; tentative D call: TRBD1 (6 bases). The CDR3 is 14 amino acids. V shed 1 base and J shed 2 bases, with 9 bases lying between them. Germline-derived CDR1 and CDR2 are MNHNS and SASEGT. The CDR3 region is CASSEDRTAYEQYF. CDR3 DNA: TGTGCCAGCAGTGAAGACCGGACAGCCTACGAGCAGTACTTC.